This TCR beta chain comes out of a study of blood T cell repertoires in COVID-19. Study at large: From the United States, Italy and Spain came samples of acute and convalescent COVID-19. From T cells, B-cell-depleted T cells, or PBMCs came the material, which was cDNA or gDNA.

V gave up 4 bases and J gave up 7 bases, with 18 bases separating them. CDR3 length equals 15 residues. Germline CDR1 and CDR2: KGHDR and SFDVKD. Data came from immunoSEQ multiplex PCR; TCRdb stores just in-frame clones and leaves some out. The repertoire has approximately 49,000 clones, approximately 88% of them found once; the top ten carry over 2%. The sequence derives from a man aged 50-60 years with acute or convalescent COVID-19. V and J are TRBV24-1 and TRBJ2-5; D might be TRBD2 (6 bases). Source material: peripheral blood. In DNA form, the CDR3 reads TGTGCCACCAGTGACCGCGGGACCGGAGAATGGACCCAGTACTTC. Amino acid sequence: CATSDRGTGEWTQYF.